This passage covers 9 T cell receptor beta chains from one sample sequenced in a study of Ad26.COV2.S vaccination and SARS-CoV-2 variants. The protocol was immunoSEQ multiplex PCR, while the TCRdb copy is restricted to in-frame clones and leaves out a portion. The table records some 180,000 clones, around 88% of them present only once. The material was peripheral blood, obtained after recovery from COVID-19. The receptor set was obtained from a human donor who had recovered from COVID-19.

The chain employs TRBV11-2 and TRBJ2-7; D is perhaps TRBD1 (6 bases). Trimming removed 8 bases at V and 2 bases at J, with 10 bases between. Germline V CDR1 and CDR2: SGHAT, FQNNGV. This CDR3 contains 12 residues. As DNA, the CDR3 is TGTGCCAGCCGTTCAGGGGCCTACGAGCAGTACTTC. It is translated as CASRSGAYEQYF.

Comments on this clone: This sample includes further DNA sequences coding for the same CDR3. This chain uses TRBV5-1 with TRBJ2-5; D uncertain. CDR1 and CDR2 (germline): SGHRS, YFSETQ. This CDR3 is 11 amino acids long. The V end lost 3 bases, the J end lost 1 base, and 1 base lay between the germline ends. CDR3 sequence (DNA): TGCGCCAGCAGCTCCCAAGAGACCCAGTACTTC. As protein: CASSSQETQYF.

This clone was seen more than once but under ten times. The rearrangement links TRBV7-8 to TRBJ1-1, with D maybe TRBD1 (5 bases). Germline CDR1 reads SGHVS; CDR2 reads FQNEAQ. The CDR3 is made up of 15 amino acids. V was shortened by 3 bases and J by 5 bases, with 16 bases between the two germline ends. Here the CDR3 reads CASSLGWGFSTEAFF. Written as DNA, the CDR3 is TGTGCCAGCAGCTTGGGCTGGGGGTTTAGTACTGAAGCTTTCTTT.

The V gene is TRBV9, the J gene TRBJ1-6; 10 bases agree with TRBD1. The CDR3 runs to 14 residues. CDR1 is SGDLS and CDR2 is YYNGEE in the germline V gene. After removal of 2 bases from V and 9 bases from J, the junction contained 2 bases not matched to a gene. The CDR3 region has the DNA TGTGCCAGCAGCGTGGGGACAGGGGTTTCACCCCTCCACTTT. Its protein product is CASSVGTGVSPLHF.

The chain combines TRBV27 with TRBJ1-5; D may be TRBD1 (6 bases). Germline loops: CDR1 MNHEY, CDR2 SMNVEV (reference sequence). Trimming left V 5 bases short and J 6 bases short, with 11 bases between. The CDR3 covers 13 residues. The chain's CDR3 is CASSGGRGQPQHF. The CDR3 DNA reads as TGTGCCAGCAGTGGGGGGCGCGGTCAGCCCCAGCATTTT.

The sample holds one count of this clone. The chain employs TRBV6-5 and TRBJ2-1; perhaps D is TRBD1 or TRBD2 (5 bases each). The CDR3 has 14 residues. Trimming cost V 8 bases and J 0 bases, with 11 bases left between them. The germline V gene has CDR1 MNHEY and CDR2 SVGAGI. The CDR3 loop reads CASRWDLSYNEQFF. The CDR3, as DNA: TGTGCCAGCCGATGGGACCTCTCCTACAATGAGCAGTTCTTC.

The chain links TRBV2 to TRBJ2-3; 7 nucleotides align to TRBD2. The germline V gene has CDR1 SNHLY and CDR2 FYNNEI. The CDR3 is 13 amino acids. V was pared by 5 bases and J by 9 bases, with 8 bases of the junction left unmatched. In DNA form, the CDR3 reads TGTGCCAGCAGTCAGCCGGTGGGGGGGACGCAGTATTTT. This translates into CASSQPVGGTQYF.

This chain joins TRBV7-7 and TRBJ2-3, with 10 positions matching TRBD2. The J segment lost 7 bases and the V segment lost 1 base, leaving 5 bases of the junction unmatched. The CDR3 is 15 amino acids. Germline CDR1 reads SSHAT; CDR2 reads FNYEAQ (reference sequence). CDR3 sequence (DNA): TGTGCCAGCAGCTTAGGGACTAGCGGTGTGAATACGCAGTATTTT. This translates into CASSLGTSGVNTQYF.

This clone appeared a few times. The chain couples TRBV21-1 to TRBJ1-3. TRBV21-1 is a pseudogene segment. This CDR3 comprises 16 residues. The CDR3 sequence is CASSKGREFRGNTIYF. The CDR3 nucleotides read TGTGCCAGCAGCAAAGGTAGAGAGTTTCGGGGAAACACCATATATTTT.